This T cell receptor (beta chain) was found in a study of cytomegalovirus exposure and HLA in healthy donors. Only one count was recorded for this clone. Germline values: CDR1 GTSNPN, CDR2 SVGIG (reference sequence). The length of the CDR3 is 15 residues. Trimming took off 0 bases at V and 7 bases at J, with 18 bases between the two ends. PCR involved 60 Vbeta and 13 Jbeta primers. Here immunoSEQ multiplex PCR was the method, and the copy in TCRdb shows in-frame clones only, minus some. The table shows about 180,000 clones, with over 75% occurring only once. The clonotype was recovered from a woman in her twenties or thirties in good health and CMV-seronegative. Sequencing was performed on PBMCs. The chain employs TRBV30 and TRBJ1-2, with a tentative D call TRBD1 (6 bases). The CDR3 nucleotides are TGTGCCTGGAGTGTACTGGGCAGGGGAACCGGTGGCTACACCTTC. It specifies CAWSVLGRGTGGYTF.